This T cell receptor beta chain was recorded in a study of CD8+CD57+ T cells in acquired aplastic anemia. Germline-derived CDR1 and CDR2 are SEHNR and FQNEAQ (reference sequence). The CDR3 covers 15 residues. Sequencing was done on patients that had shown CD8+CD57+ cell expansion by flow cytometry. For CDR3 and TCR beta VDJ profiling, genomic DNA was the template used. Via MiXCR, TCRdb re-called the reads, giving one row per CDR3 protein. Of under 350,000 distinct CDR3 sequences in the sample, about three fifths were seen once. Worth noting for this clonotype: Germline is not matched at one junction end, which may reflect a read error.

The sequenced sample was sorted CD4+, CD8+, or CD8+CD57+ T cells (not recorded which) from PBMCs. The chain employs TRBV7-9 and TRBJ1-1, with a tentative D call TRBD1 (5 bases). This sequence was found in a human donor with aplastic anemia. CDR3 nucleotides: TGTGCCAGCAGAGGGACGGGGAAAATGAACACTGAAGCTTCCTTT. It is translated as CASRGTGKMNTEASF.